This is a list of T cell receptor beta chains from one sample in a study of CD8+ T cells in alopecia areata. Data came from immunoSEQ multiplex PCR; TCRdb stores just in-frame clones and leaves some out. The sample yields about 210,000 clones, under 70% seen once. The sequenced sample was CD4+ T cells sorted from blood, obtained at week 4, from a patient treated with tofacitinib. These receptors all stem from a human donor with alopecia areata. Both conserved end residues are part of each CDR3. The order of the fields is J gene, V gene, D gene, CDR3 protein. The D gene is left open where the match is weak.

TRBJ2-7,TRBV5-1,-,CASSPHPGRGNTYEQYF
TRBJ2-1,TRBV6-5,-,CASSFSNEQFF
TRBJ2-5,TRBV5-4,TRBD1,CASSPPGGVETQYF
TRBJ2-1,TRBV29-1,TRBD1,CSVVGDRGRRSSYNEQFF
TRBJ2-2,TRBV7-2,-,CASSLLGGRTGELFF
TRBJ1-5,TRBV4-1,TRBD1,CASSGQGNQPQHF
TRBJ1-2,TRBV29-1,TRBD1,CSVGPSTGVSYGYTF
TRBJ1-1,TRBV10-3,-,CASTQGMNTEAFF
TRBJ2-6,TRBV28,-,CASTISSGANVLTF
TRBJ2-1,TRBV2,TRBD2,CASKWGGSYNEQFF
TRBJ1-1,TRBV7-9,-,CASSFSGRTNTEAFF
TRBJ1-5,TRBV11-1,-,CASSFDGYQPQHF
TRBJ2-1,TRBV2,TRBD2,CASLGLADNEQFF
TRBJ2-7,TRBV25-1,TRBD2,CASSESGTSGVLSYEQYF
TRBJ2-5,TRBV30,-,CAWSGSGEGETQYF
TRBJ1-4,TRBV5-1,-,CASSPGGTSDEKLFF
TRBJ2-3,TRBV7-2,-,CASSLDSLTDTQYF
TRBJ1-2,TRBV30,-,CAWSVFGQANYGYTF
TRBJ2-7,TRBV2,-,CASSEGRGPYEQYF
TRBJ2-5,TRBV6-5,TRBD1,CASSARTGVRETQYF
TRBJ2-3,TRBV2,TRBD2,CASGREGIHTDTQYF
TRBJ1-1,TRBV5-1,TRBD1,CASSLGGELGQVMNTEAFF
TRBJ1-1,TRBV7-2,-,CASSLVGGSGAFF
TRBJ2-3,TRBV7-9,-,CASSPLGDTQYF
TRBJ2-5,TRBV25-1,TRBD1,CASSRTGRETQYF
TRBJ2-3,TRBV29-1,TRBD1,CSVPGQGLDTQYF
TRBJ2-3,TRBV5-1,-,CASSLDTSHTDTQYF
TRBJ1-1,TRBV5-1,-,CASSLWTANTEAFF
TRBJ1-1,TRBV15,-,CATSRDRRNTEAFF
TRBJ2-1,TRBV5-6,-,CASSLAGSSYNEQFF
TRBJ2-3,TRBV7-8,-,CASSSGNTQYF
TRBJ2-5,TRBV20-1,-,CSAGREETQYF
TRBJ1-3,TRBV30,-,CAWSRGGTGNTIYF
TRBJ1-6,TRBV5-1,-,CASRRTGTDNSPLHF
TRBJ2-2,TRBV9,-,CASSHGTNTGELFF
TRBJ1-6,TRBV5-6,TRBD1,CASSWGQSNSPLHF
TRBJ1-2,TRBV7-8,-,CASSLLDGNYGYTF
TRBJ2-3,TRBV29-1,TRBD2,CSVPGGGKDLADTQYF
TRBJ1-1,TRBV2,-,CASSEAFNGVGAEAFF
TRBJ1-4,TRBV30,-,CACPGMGDEKLFF
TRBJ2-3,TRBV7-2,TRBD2,CASSFALAGRGNTQYF
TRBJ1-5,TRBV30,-,CAWSVRGAGPQPQHF
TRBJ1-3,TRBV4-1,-,CASSQAEGPGNTIYF
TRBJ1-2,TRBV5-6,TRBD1,CASSAGQGVQDYGYTF
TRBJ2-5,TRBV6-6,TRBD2,CASSPGGTSQETQYF